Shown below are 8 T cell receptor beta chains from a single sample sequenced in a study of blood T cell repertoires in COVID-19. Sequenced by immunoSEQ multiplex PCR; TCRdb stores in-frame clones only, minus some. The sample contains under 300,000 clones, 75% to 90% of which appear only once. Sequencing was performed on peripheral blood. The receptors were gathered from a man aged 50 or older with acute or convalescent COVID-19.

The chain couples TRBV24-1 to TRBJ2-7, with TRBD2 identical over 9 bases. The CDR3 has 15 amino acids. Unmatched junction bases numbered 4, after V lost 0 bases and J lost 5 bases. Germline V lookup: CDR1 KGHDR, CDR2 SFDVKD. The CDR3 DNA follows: TGTGCCACCAGTGATTTGCAGGGACTAGCAGACGAGCAGTACTTC. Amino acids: CATSDLQGLADEQYF.

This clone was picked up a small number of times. The CDR3 region has the DNA TGTGCCAGCAAGCATACAGGGGCAAATTCACCCCTCCACTTT. It yields the protein CASKHTGANSPLHF. This chain connects TRBV19 to TRBJ1-6; 7 bases are a match to TRBD1. CDR1 and CDR2 from the germline V gene are LNHDA and SQIVND (reference sequence). This CDR3 is 14 amino acids long. The V gene end was trimmed by 9 bases and the J gene end by 7 bases; junction bases not matched to a gene: 9.

The CDR3 DNA follows: TGTGCCAGTAGCCCGGGGGGCAGGGAAGGGGAGCTGTTTTTT. Protein product: CASSPGGREGELFF. The chain joins TRBV19 to TRBJ2-2, with D tentatively TRBD2 (7 bases). This CDR3 is 14 amino acids long. Deletions cut 6 bases from V and 8 bases from J, with 16 bases between. Germline V gene lookup returns CDR1 LNHDA and CDR2 SQIVND (reference sequence).

For the CDR3, the DNA is TGTGCCAGTAACCCGACAGGGGGCTCAACTAATGAAAAACTGTTTTTT. Amino acids: CASNPTGGSTNEKLFF. The genes are TRBV19 and TRBJ1-4, with 10 bases aligning to TRBD1. Germline V CDR1 and CDR2: LNHDA, SQIVND (reference sequence). This CDR3 is 16 amino acids long. V gave up 7 bases and J gave up 0 bases; unmatched junction bases: 5.

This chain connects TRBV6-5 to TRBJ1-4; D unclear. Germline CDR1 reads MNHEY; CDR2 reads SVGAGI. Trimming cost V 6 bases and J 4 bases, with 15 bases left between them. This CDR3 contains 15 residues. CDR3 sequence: CASSLSGIVNEKLFF. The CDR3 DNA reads TGTGCCAGCAGCCTATCCGGGATAGTTAATGAAAAACTGTTTTTT.

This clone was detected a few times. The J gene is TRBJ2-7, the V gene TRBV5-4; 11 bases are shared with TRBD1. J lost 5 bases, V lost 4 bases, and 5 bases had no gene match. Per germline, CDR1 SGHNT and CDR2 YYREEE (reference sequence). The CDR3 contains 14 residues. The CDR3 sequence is CASSKGQGGNEQYF. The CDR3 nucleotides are TGTGCCAGCAGCAAGGGACAGGGGGGGAACGAGCAGTACTTC.

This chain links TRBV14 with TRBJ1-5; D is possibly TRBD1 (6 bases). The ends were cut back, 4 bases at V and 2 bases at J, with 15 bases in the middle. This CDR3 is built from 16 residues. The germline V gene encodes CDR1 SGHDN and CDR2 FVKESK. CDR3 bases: TGTGCCAGCAGCCCTGCCGGCAGGGGTGGCAATCAGCCCCAGCATTTT. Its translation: CASSPAGRGGNQPQHF. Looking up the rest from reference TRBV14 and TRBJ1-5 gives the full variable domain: EAGVTQFPSHSVIEKGQTVTLRCDPISGHDNLYWYRRVMGKEIKFLLHFVKESKQDESGMPNNRFLAERTGGTYSTLKVQPAELEDSGVYFCASSPAGRGGNQPQHFGDGTRLSIL.

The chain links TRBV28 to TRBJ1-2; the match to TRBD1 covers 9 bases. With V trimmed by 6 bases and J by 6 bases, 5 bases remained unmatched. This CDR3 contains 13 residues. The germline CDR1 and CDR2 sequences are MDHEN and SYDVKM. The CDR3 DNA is TGTGCCAGCAGGCCACGGGACAGGGATGGCTACACCTTC. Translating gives CASRPRDRDGYTF.